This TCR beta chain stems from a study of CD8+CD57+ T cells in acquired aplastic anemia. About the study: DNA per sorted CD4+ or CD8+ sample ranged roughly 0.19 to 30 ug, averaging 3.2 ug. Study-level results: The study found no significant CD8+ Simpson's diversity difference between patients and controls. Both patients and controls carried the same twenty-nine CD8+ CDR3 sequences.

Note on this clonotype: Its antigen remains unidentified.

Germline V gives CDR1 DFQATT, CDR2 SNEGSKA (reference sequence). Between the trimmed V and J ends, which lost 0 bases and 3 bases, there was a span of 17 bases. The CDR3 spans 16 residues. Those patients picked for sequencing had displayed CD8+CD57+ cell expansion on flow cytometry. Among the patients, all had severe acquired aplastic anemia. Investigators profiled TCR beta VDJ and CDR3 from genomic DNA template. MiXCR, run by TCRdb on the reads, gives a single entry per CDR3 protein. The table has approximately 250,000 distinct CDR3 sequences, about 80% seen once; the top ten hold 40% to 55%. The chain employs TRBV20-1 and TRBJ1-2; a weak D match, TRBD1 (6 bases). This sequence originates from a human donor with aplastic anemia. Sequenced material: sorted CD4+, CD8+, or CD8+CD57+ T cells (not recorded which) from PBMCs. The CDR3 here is CSARDLGEGGYYGYTF. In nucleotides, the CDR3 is TGCAGTGCTAGAGATCTGGGAGAGGGGGGATACTATGGCTACACCTTC.